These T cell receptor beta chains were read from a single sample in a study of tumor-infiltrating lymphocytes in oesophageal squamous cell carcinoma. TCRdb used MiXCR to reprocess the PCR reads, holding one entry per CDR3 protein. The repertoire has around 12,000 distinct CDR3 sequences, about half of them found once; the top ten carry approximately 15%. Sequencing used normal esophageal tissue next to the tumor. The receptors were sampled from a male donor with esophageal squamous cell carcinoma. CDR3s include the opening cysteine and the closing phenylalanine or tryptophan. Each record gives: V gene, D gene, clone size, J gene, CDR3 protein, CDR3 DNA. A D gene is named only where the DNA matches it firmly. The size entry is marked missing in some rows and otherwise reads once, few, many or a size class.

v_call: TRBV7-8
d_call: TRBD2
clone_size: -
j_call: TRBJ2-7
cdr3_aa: CASSLIAGGSGLYNEQYF
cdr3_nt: TGTGCCAGCAGCTTAATTGCTGGGGGTAGCGGGCTCTACAATGAGCAGTACTTC

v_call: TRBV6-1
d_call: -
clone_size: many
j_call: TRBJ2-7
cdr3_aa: CASRRADDRYF
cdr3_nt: TGTGCCAGCAGACGGGCCGATGATCGGTACTTC

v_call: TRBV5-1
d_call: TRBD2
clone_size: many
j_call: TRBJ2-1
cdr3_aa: CASSLYPGTSGYNEQFF
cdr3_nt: TGCGCCAGCAGCTTATATCCTGGGACTAGCGGTTACAATGAGCAGTTCTTC

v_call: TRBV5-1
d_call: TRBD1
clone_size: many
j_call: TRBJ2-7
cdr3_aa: CASSLAGQGAREQYF
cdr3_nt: TGCGCCAGCAGCTTGGCGGGACAGGGGGCGCGAGAGCAGTACTTC

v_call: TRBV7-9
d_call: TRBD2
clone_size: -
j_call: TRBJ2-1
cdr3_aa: CASSLLAGGPNTGELYF
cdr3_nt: TGTGCCAGCAGCTTGCTAGCGGGAGGACCGAACACCGGGGAGCTGTACTTC

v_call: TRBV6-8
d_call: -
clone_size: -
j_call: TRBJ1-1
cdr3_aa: CASSYRSGVGTEAFF
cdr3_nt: TGTGCCAGCAGTTACCGTTCAGGGGTGGGGACTGAAGCTTTCTTT

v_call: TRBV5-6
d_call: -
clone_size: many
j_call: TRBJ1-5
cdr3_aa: CASSLAGREKSQPQHF
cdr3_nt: TGTGCCAGCAGCTTGGCAGGCAGGGAGAAAAGTCAGCCCCAGCATTTT

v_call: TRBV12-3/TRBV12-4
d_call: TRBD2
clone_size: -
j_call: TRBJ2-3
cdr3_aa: CASSQTSGGANTQYF
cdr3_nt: TGTGCCAGCAGTCAGACTAGCGGGGGGGCTAATACGCAGTATTTT

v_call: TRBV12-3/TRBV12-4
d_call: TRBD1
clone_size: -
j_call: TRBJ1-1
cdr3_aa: CASSFFSRQGNTEAFF
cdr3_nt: TGTGCCAGCAGTTTTTTCTCGAGACAGGGGAACACTGAAGCTTTCTTT

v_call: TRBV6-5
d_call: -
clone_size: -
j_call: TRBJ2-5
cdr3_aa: CASSNLAGWADQETQYF
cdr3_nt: TGTGCCAGCAGTAATCTTGCGGGTTGGGCAGACCAAGAGACCCAGTACTTC

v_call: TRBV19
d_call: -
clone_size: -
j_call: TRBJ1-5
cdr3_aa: CASTAIGSSNQPQHF
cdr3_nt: TGTGCCAGTACCGCTATCGGGAGCTCCAATCAGCCCCAGCATTTT

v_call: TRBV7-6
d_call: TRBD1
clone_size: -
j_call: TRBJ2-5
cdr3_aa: CASSGYRGETQYF
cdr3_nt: TGTGCCAGCAGCGGATACAGGGGTGAGACCCAGTACTTC

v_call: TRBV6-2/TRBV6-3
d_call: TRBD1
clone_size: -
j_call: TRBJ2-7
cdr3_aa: CASSSIRSPYGQDYEQYF
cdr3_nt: TGTGCCAGCAGCTCAATTAGGTCCCCGTACGGACAGGACTACGAGCAGTACTTC

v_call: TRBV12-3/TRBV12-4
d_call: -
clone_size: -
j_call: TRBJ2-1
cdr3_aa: CASSSLESSYEQFF
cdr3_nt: TGTGCCAGCAGTTCGCTGGAGAGCTCCTACGAGCAGTTCTTC

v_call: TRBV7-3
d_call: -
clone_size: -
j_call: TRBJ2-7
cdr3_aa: CASSLSFQGEQYF
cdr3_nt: TGTGCCAGCAGCTTATCATTTCAGGGTGAGCAGTACTTC

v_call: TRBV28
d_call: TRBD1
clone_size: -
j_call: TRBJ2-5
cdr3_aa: CASSSGQLKETQYF
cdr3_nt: TGTGCCAGCAGTTCGGGACAGTTGAAAGAGACCCAGTACTTC

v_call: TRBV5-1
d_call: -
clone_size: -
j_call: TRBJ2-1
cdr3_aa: CASSLAGLTYNEQFF
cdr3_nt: TGCGCCAGCAGCTTGGCCGGATTGACCTACAATGAGCAGTTCTTC

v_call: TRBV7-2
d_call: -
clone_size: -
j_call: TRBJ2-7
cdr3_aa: CASSLVYNEQYF
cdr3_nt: TGTGCCAGCAGCTTAGTCTACAATGAGCAGTACTTC

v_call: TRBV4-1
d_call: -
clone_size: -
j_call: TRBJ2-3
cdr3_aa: CASSQKNAQYF
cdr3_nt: TGCGCCAGCAGCCAAAAGAACGCGCAGTATTTT

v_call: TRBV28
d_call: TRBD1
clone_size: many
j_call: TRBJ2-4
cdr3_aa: CASSSQGAGYIQYF
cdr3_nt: TGTGCCAGCAGTTCTCAGGGGGCGGGGTACATTCAGTACTTC

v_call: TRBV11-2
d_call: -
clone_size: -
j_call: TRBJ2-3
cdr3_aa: CASRGEVSQYF
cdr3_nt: TGTGCCAGCAGGGGGGAAGTCAGTCAGTATTTT

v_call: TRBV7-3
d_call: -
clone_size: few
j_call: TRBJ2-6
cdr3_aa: CASSLMSSGANVLTF
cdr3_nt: TGTGCCAGCAGCTTAATGTCCTCTGGGGCCAACGTCCTGACTTTC

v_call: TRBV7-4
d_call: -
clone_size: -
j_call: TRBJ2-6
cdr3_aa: CASSLAGANVLTF
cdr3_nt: TGTGCCAGCAGCTTAGCTGGGGCCAACGTCCTGACTTTC

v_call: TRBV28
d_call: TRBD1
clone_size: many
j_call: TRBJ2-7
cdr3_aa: CASRSRTGGSYEQYF
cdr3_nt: TGTGCCAGCAGATCCCGGACAGGGGGCTCCTACGAGCAGTACTTC

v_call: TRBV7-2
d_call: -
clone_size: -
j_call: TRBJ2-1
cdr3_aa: CASSLGPPSYNEQFF
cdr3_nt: TGTGCCAGCAGCTTAGGACCGCCGAGTTACAATGAGCAGTTCTTC

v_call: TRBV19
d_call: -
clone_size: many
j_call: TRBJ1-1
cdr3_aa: CASSVKGNTEAFF
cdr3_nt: TGTGCCAGTAGTGTGAAGGGGAACACTGAAGCTTTCTTT

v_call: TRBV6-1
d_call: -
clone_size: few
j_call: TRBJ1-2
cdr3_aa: CASSGGRGYGYTF
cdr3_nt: TGTGCCAGCAGTGGCGGGCGTGGCTATGGCTACACCTTC

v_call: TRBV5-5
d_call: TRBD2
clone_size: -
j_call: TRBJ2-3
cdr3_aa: CASSLVVLAGGGSEDTQYF
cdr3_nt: TGTGCCAGCAGCTTGGTAGTCCTAGCGGGGGGCGGGTCCGAAGATACGCAGTATTTT

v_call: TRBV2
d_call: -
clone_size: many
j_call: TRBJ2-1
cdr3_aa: CASTIDLGNEQFF
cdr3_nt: TGTGCCAGCACAATAGATTTGGGCAATGAGCAGTTCTTC

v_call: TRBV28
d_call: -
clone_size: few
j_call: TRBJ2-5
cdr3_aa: CASKGSAETQYF
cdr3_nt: TGTGCCAGCAAGGGGAGCGCGGAGACCCAGTACTTC

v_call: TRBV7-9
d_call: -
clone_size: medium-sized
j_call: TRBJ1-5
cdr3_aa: CASSSQGPNQPQHF
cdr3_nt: TGTGCCAGCAGCTCACAGGGACCCAATCAGCCCCAGCATTTT

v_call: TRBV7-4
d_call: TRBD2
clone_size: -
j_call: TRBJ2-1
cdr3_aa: CASSLPGTRDNEQFF
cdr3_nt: TGTGCCAGCAGCCTACCCGGGACTAGGGACAATGAGCAGTTCTTC

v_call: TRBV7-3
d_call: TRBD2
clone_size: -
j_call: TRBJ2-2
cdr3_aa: CASSSRLAGSTGELFF
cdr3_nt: TGTGCCAGCAGCTCTAGACTAGCGGGAAGCACCGGGGAGCTGTTTTTT

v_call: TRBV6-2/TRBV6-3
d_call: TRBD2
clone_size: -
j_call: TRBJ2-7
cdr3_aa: CASTQLAGVHEQYF
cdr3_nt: TGTGCCAGCACGCAGCTAGCGGGTGTCCACGAGCAGTACTTC

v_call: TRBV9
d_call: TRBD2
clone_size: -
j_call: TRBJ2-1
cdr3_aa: CASSPRLAGGLEQFF
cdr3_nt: TGTGCCAGCAGCCCCCGACTAGCGGGGGGGCTTGAGCAGTTCTTC

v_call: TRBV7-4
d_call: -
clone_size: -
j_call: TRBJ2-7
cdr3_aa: CASLGADRTGEQYF
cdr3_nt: TGTGCCAGTTTAGGGGCCGACAGGACGGGCGAGCAGTACTTC

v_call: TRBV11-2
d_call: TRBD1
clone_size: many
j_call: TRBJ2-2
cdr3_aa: CASSRQGNTGELFF
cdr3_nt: TGTGCCAGCAGCCGACAGGGGAACACCGGGGAGCTGTTTTTT

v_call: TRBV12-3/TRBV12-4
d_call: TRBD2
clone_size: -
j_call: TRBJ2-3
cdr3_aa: CASSPGTSQDTQYF
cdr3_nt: TGTGCCAGCAGTCCAGGGACTAGTCAAGATACGCAGTATTTT

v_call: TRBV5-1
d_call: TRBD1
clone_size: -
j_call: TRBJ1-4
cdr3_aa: CASSPGQGQRHEKLFF
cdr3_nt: TGCGCCAGCAGCCCGGGACAGGGTCAGAGGCATGAAAAACTGTTTTTT

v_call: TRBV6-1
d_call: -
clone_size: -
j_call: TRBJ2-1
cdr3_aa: CASSGINEQFF
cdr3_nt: TGTGCCAGCAGTGGAATCAATGAGCAGTTCTTC

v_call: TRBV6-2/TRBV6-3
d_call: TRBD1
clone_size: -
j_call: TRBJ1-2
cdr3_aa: CASSLDRDYGYTF
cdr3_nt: TGTGCCAGCAGCTTGGACAGGGACTATGGCTACACCTTC

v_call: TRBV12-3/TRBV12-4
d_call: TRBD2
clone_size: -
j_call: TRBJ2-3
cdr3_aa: CASSPTSGRTDTQYF
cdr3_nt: TGTGCCAGCAGTCCGACTAGCGGGAGAACAGATACGCAGTATTTT

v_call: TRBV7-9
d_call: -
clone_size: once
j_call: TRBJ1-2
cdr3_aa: CASSSLGAGNYGYTF
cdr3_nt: TGTGCCAGCAGCTCCCTAGGGGCCGGTAACTATGGCTACACCTTC

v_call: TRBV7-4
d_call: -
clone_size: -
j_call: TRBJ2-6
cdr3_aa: CAHSGGGAGANVLTF
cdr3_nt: TGTGCCCACTCCGGTGGGGGCGCAGGGGCCAACGTCCTGACTTTC

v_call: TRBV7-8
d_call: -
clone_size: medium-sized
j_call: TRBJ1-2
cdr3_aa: CASSLEPGLGYGYTF
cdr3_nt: TGTGCCAGCAGCTTAGAACCAGGGCTTGGCTATGGCTACACCTTC

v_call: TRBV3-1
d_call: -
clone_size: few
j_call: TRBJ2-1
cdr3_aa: CASSAHNEQFF
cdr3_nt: TGTGCCAGCAGCGCCCACAATGAGCAGTTCTTC

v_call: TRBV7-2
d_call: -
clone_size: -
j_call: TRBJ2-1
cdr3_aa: CASSLLLLSYNEQFF
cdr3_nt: TGTGCCAGCAGCTTACTCTTGCTATCCTACAATGAGCAGTTCTTC

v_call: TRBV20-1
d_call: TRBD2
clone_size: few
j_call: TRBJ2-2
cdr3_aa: CSARPLAGTNTGELFF
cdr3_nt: TGCAGTGCGCGCCCACTAGCGGGGACGAACACCGGGGAGCTGTTTTTT

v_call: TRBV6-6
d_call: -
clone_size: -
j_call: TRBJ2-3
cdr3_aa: CASMSLGTTDTQYF
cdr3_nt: TGTGCCAGCATGAGTCTAGGGACCACAGATACGCAGTATTTT

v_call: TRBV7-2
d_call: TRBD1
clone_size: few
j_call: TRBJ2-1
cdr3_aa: CASSRDRVNEQFF
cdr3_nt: TGTGCCAGCAGCCGGGACAGGGTCAATGAGCAGTTCTTC

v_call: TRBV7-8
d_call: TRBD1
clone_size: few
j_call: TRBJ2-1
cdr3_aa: CASSPWTGRGNEQFF
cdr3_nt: TGTGCCAGCAGCCCGTGGACAGGAAGGGGAAATGAGCAGTTCTTC

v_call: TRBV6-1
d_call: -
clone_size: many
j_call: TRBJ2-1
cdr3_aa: CASTSYNEQFF
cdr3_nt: TGTGCCAGCACCTCCTACAATGAGCAGTTCTTC

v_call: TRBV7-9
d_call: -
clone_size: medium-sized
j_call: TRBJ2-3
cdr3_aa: CASSSPSWGALDTQYF
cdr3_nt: TGTGCCAGCAGCTCGCCGAGCTGGGGGGCATTGGATACGCAGTATTTT

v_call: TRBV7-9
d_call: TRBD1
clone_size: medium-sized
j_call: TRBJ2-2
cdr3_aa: CASRYGQGYTGELFF
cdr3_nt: TGTGCCAGCAGATACGGACAGGGGTACACCGGGGAGCTGTTTTTT

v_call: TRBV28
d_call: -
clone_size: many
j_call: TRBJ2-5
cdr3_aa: CASGLGGTETQYF
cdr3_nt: TGTGCCAGCGGTTTAGGTGGAACCGAGACCCAGTACTTC

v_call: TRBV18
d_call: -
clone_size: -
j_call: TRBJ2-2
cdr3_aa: CVSSPSPSVNTGELFF
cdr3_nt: TGTGTCAGCTCACCAAGTCCTAGCGTGAACACCGGGGAGCTGTTTTTT

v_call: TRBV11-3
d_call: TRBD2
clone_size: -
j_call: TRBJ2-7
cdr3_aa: CASSLQLGLAGGPPYEQYF
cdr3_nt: TGTGCCAGCAGCTTGCAATTGGGGCTAGCGGGAGGGCCCCCCTACGAGCAGTACTTC